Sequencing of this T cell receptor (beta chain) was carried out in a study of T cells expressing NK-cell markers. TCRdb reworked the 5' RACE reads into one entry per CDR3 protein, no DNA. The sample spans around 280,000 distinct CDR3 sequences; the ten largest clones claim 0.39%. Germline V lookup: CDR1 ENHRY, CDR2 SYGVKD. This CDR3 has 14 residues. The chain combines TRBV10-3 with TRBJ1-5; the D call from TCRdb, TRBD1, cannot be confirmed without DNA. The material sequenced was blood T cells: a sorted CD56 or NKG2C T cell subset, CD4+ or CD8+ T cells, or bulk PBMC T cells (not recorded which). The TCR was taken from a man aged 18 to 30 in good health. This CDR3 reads CAISESGTGQPQHF.